These T cell receptor beta chains were read from a single sample in a study of regulatory T cells in long-lasting Graves disease. Using its own MiXCR run on the multiplex PCR reads, TCRdb lists one record per CDR3 protein. The sample yields approximately 400,000 distinct CDR3 sequences, roughly a quarter seen once. Sequenced here: peripheral blood mononuclear cells (PBMCs), sampled when the disease was refractory, from a patient treated with antithyroid drugs. These receptors were collected from a female donor with Graves disease. CDR3s include the opening cysteine and the closing phenylalanine or tryptophan. A D gene is named only where the DNA matches it firmly. Clone sizes are given selectively: once, few, many, or a class where the clone is expanded.

clone_size: few; d_call: TRBD1; j_call: TRBJ2-3; v_call: TRBV6-1; cdr3_aa: CASLRGQQADTQYF; cdr3_nt: TGTGCCAGCTTAAGGGGACAGCAGGCAGATACGCAGTATTTT
clone_size: many; d_call: NA; j_call: TRBJ1-5; v_call: TRBV2; cdr3_aa: CASSEYAGARAWAQHF; cdr3_nt: TGTGCCAGCAGTGAATACGCGGGGGCGAGGGCCTGGGCCCAGCATTTT
clone_size: many; d_call: NA; j_call: TRBJ2-7; v_call: TRBV28; cdr3_aa: CASSLCSEQYF; cdr3_nt: TGTGCCAGCAGTTTATGCTCCGAGCAGTACTTC
clone_size: NA; d_call: NA; j_call: TRBJ2-2; v_call: TRBV6-4; cdr3_aa: CASSDSGSSLNTGELFF; cdr3_nt: TGTGCCAGCAGTGATAGCGGCAGCTCATTGAACACCGGGGAGCTGTTTTTT
clone_size: NA; d_call: TRBD2; j_call: TRBJ2-4; v_call: TRBV3-1; cdr3_aa: CASSQAPRAGGRGKNIQYF; cdr3_nt: TGTGCCAGCAGCCAAGCCCCCCGTGCCGGCGGGAGGGGCAAAAACATTCAGTACTTC
clone_size: many; d_call: TRBD1; j_call: TRBJ2-5; v_call: TRBV29-1; cdr3_aa: CSAVQGAETQYF; cdr3_nt: TGCAGCGCAGTCCAGGGGGCGGAGACCCAGTACTTC
clone_size: few; d_call: NA; j_call: TRBJ1-1; v_call: TRBV30; cdr3_aa: CAWSAPGRMNTEAFF; cdr3_nt: TGTGCCTGGAGTGCGCCGGGACGGATGAACACTGAAGCTTTCTTT
clone_size: few; d_call: NA; j_call: TRBJ1-5; v_call: TRBV6-2/TRBV6-3; cdr3_aa: CASSQQGIGGNQPQHF; cdr3_nt: TGTGCCAGCAGTCAACAGGGTATCGGCGGCAATCAGCCCCAGCATTTT
clone_size: NA; d_call: NA; j_call: TRBJ2-2; v_call: TRBV7-6; cdr3_aa: CASSPSGENTGELFF; cdr3_nt: TGTGCCAGCAGCCCTAGTGGGGAGAACACCGGGGAGCTGTTTTTT
clone_size: NA; d_call: NA; j_call: TRBJ1-2; v_call: TRBV20-1; cdr3_aa: CSAGSTNYYGYTF; cdr3_nt: TGCAGTGCTGGGAGTACAAACTACTATGGCTACACCTTC
clone_size: many; d_call: NA; j_call: TRBJ1-1; v_call: TRBV2; cdr3_aa: CASSDPGHANPEAFF; cdr3_nt: TGTGCCAGCAGTGATCCCGGACACGCAAACCCCGAAGCTTTCTTT
clone_size: many; d_call: NA; j_call: TRBJ1-4; v_call: TRBV10-3; cdr3_aa: CAISEGSEKLFF; cdr3_nt: TGTGCCATCAGTGAGGGTAGCGAAAAACTGTTTTTT
clone_size: NA; d_call: NA; j_call: TRBJ2-7; v_call: TRBV5-1; cdr3_aa: CASSAGLPSYEQYF; cdr3_nt: TGCGCCAGCAGCGCTGGACTACCCTCCTACGAGCAGTACTTC
clone_size: many; d_call: NA; j_call: TRBJ2-2; v_call: TRBV12-3/TRBV12-4; cdr3_aa: CASKTLPQGAGELFF; cdr3_nt: TGTGCCAGCAAGACACTACCACAAGGTGCCGGGGAGCTGTTTTTT
clone_size: NA; d_call: NA; j_call: TRBJ2-3; v_call: TRBV7-2; cdr3_aa: CASSFSLGTDTQYF; cdr3_nt: TGTGCCAGCAGCTTCTCCCTCGGCACAGATACGCAGTATTTT
clone_size: NA; d_call: TRBD1; j_call: TRBJ1-1; v_call: TRBV20-1; cdr3_aa: CSANAGQGMNTEAFF; cdr3_nt: TGCAGTGCTAACGCCGGACAGGGGATGAACACTGAAGCTTTCTTT
clone_size: many; d_call: TRBD2; j_call: TRBJ2-5; v_call: TRBV5-5; cdr3_aa: CASSLRTSLGSGETQYF; cdr3_nt: TGTGCCAGCAGCCTACGGACTAGCCTCGGGAGCGGTGAGACCCAGTACTTC
clone_size: few; d_call: TRBD1; j_call: TRBJ1-1; v_call: TRBV5-6; cdr3_aa: CASSLGDRGTEAFF; cdr3_nt: TGTGCCAGCAGCTTGGGGGACAGGGGTACTGAAGCTTTCTTT
clone_size: NA; d_call: NA; j_call: TRBJ2-6; v_call: TRBV12-3/TRBV12-4; cdr3_aa: CASRAQDGRANVLTF; cdr3_nt: TGTGCCAGCAGGGCTCAAGACGGGAGGGCCAACGTCCTGACTTTC
clone_size: many; d_call: TRBD2; j_call: TRBJ2-7; v_call: TRBV2; cdr3_aa: CASSDSSGTSYEQYF; cdr3_nt: TGTGCCAGCAGTGATTCGAGCGGGACTTCCTACGAGCAGTACTTC
clone_size: NA; d_call: NA; j_call: TRBJ2-7; v_call: TRBV5-1; cdr3_aa: CASSYSDRALAGLLGEQYF; cdr3_nt: TGCGCCAGCAGCTATAGCGACAGGGCATTAGCGGGACTACTTGGCGAGCAGTACTTC
clone_size: NA; d_call: NA; j_call: TRBJ2-7; v_call: TRBV7-9; cdr3_aa: CASSLGGGPHEQYF; cdr3_nt: TGTGCCAGCAGCTTAGGTGGGGGACCCCACGAGCAGTACTTC
clone_size: few; d_call: NA; j_call: TRBJ2-2; v_call: TRBV6-2/TRBV6-3; cdr3_aa: CASRAPGTGELFF; cdr3_nt: TGTGCCAGTCGGGCTCCGGGCACCGGGGAGCTGTTTTTT
clone_size: many; d_call: NA; j_call: TRBJ2-7; v_call: TRBV15; cdr3_aa: CATSRVVGGGGPYEQYF; cdr3_nt: TGTGCCACCAGCAGAGTCGTCGGAGGAGGCGGACCCTACGAGCAGTACTTC
clone_size: few; d_call: NA; j_call: TRBJ2-4; v_call: TRBV27; cdr3_aa: CASSFNSLKNIQYF; cdr3_nt: TGTGCCAGCAGTTTCAACAGCCTCAAAAACATTCAGTACTTC
clone_size: NA; d_call: NA; j_call: TRBJ2-5; v_call: TRBV6-1; cdr3_aa: CASSGGIRETQYF; cdr3_nt: TGTGCCAGCAGCGGCGGGATCCGTGAGACCCAGTACTTC
clone_size: few; d_call: NA; j_call: TRBJ2-7; v_call: TRBV30; cdr3_aa: CAWTHLGRASYEQYF; cdr3_nt: TGTGCCTGGACTCACTTAGGGCGGGCCTCCTACGAGCAGTACTTC
clone_size: many; d_call: TRBD2; j_call: TRBJ2-5; v_call: TRBV20-1; cdr3_aa: CSAREATSAQETQYF; cdr3_nt: TGCAGTGCTAGAGAAGCGACTAGCGCCCAAGAGACCCAGTACTTC
clone_size: few; d_call: TRBD1; j_call: TRBJ1-1; v_call: TRBV7-3; cdr3_aa: CASSLTRDSMNTEAFF; cdr3_nt: TGTGCCAGCAGCTTAACCAGGGACAGTATGAACACTGAAGCTTTCTTT
clone_size: many; d_call: NA; j_call: TRBJ2-7; v_call: TRBV2; cdr3_aa: CASSELYVRPYF; cdr3_nt: TGTGCCAGCAGTGAACTTTATGTCAGACCGTACTTC
clone_size: NA; d_call: TRBD1; j_call: TRBJ1-1; v_call: TRBV11-2; cdr3_aa: CASSLGDRVAFF; cdr3_nt: TGTGCCAGCAGCTTAGGAGACAGGGTGGCTTTCTTT
clone_size: few; d_call: TRBD1; j_call: TRBJ1-5; v_call: TRBV7-2; cdr3_aa: CASSLELSGGQPQHF; cdr3_nt: TGTGCCAGCAGCTTAGAGCTTTCAGGGGGGCAGCCCCAGCATTTT
clone_size: few; d_call: NA; j_call: TRBJ2-7; v_call: TRBV7-2; cdr3_aa: CASSSTVTSYEQYF; cdr3_nt: TGTGCCAGCAGCTCGACCGTCACCTCCTACGAGCAGTACTTC
clone_size: NA; d_call: NA; j_call: TRBJ2-1; v_call: TRBV6-1; cdr3_aa: CASKGGDNEQFF; cdr3_nt: TGTGCCAGCAAGGGTGGGGACAATGAGCAGTTCTTC
clone_size: NA; d_call: NA; j_call: TRBJ1-2; v_call: TRBV30; cdr3_aa: CAWSVLAWGPFNYGYTF; cdr3_nt: TGTGCCTGGAGTGTACTCGCTTGGGGGCCCTTTAACTATGGCTACACCTTC
clone_size: NA; d_call: TRBD2; j_call: TRBJ2-3; v_call: TRBV20-1; cdr3_aa: CSARNNRLAGGYTQYF; cdr3_nt: TGCAGTGCTAGAAACAACAGACTAGCGGGAGGATATACGCAGTATTTT
clone_size: NA; d_call: NA; j_call: TRBJ2-2; v_call: TRBV30; cdr3_aa: CAWTRESNTGELFF; cdr3_nt: TGTGCCTGGACCCGGGAGTCGAACACCGGGGAGCTGTTTTTT
clone_size: NA; d_call: TRBD1; j_call: TRBJ2-7; v_call: TRBV18; cdr3_aa: CASSQHRGYEQYF; cdr3_nt: TGTGCCAGCTCACAACACAGGGGCTACGAGCAGTACTTC
clone_size: NA; d_call: TRBD2; j_call: TRBJ2-4; v_call: TRBV19; cdr3_aa: CASSPQREVKNIQYF; cdr3_nt: TGTGCCAGTAGTCCGCAGCGGGAGGTCAAAAACATTCAGTACTTC
clone_size: few; d_call: NA; j_call: TRBJ1-6; v_call: TRBV14; cdr3_aa: CASSKIQNSPLHF; cdr3_nt: TGTGCCAGCAGCAAAATACAGAATTCACCCCTCCACTTT
clone_size: few; d_call: TRBD1; j_call: TRBJ2-7; v_call: TRBV6-1; cdr3_aa: CASSGGQGAFYEQYF; cdr3_nt: TGTGCCAGCAGCGGTGGACAGGGTGCGTTCTACGAGCAGTACTTC
clone_size: few; d_call: TRBD1; j_call: TRBJ2-7; v_call: TRBV27; cdr3_aa: CASSSQGAHEQYF; cdr3_nt: TGTGCCAGCAGTTCGCAGGGGGCCCACGAGCAGTACTTC
clone_size: NA; d_call: TRBD2; j_call: TRBJ2-7; v_call: TRBV5-1; cdr3_aa: CASSQLEREGEQYF; cdr3_nt: TGCGCCAGCAGCCAACTCGAGCGGGAGGGGGAGCAGTACTTC
clone_size: many; d_call: NA; j_call: TRBJ2-7; v_call: TRBV6-2/TRBV6-3; cdr3_aa: CASSYSSWGLPSSYEQYF; cdr3_nt: TGTGCCAGCAGTTACTCGAGTTGGGGACTCCCGAGCTCCTACGAGCAGTACTTC
clone_size: few; d_call: TRBD2; j_call: TRBJ2-5; v_call: TRBV24-1; cdr3_aa: CATSDGAGGRETQYF; cdr3_nt: TGTGCCACCAGTGATGGCGCGGGAGGAAGAGAGACCCAGTACTTC
clone_size: many; d_call: NA; j_call: TRBJ1-2; v_call: TRBV6-2/TRBV6-3; cdr3_aa: CASSYSAGNYGYTF; cdr3_nt: TGTGCCAGCAGTTACTCAGCCGGGAACTATGGCTACACCTTC
clone_size: NA; d_call: TRBD2; j_call: TRBJ2-7; v_call: TRBV2; cdr3_aa: CAGSRLAAVYEQYF; cdr3_nt: TGTGCCGGCAGTAGACTAGCGGCCGTCTACGAGCAGTACTTC
clone_size: few; d_call: NA; j_call: TRBJ1-5; v_call: TRBV29-1; cdr3_aa: CSVITQGNQPQHF; cdr3_nt: TGCAGCGTGATAACACAGGGAAATCAGCCCCAGCATTTT